The 3 T cell receptor beta chains reported below all come from one sample, sequenced in a study of brain T cells in children with intractable seizures. The time point is: blood from clinic visit 5 months post-surgery; TSC patient then seizure free. The protocol was immunoSEQ multiplex PCR, while the TCRdb copy is restricted to in-frame clones and leaves out a portion. There are a few hundred thousand clones in the sample; nearly 95% occur only once, and 5% to 7% lies in the top ten. Sequencing used peripheral blood, obtained about 5 months after surgery. All receptors come from a boy younger than two with tuberous sclerosis and intractable seizures.

CDR3 in DNA: TGTGCCTGGAGCCCCCGATTGGTAGTGCGCTTGGACACTGAAGCTTTCTTT. Its protein product is CAWSPRLVVRLDTEAFF. The rearrangement joins TRBV30 to TRBJ1-1; D call uncertain. Germline V lookup: CDR1 GTSNPN, CDR2 SVGIG (reference sequence). The CDR3 is 17 residues long. The germline V and J ends were trimmed by 3 bases and 3 bases, with 23 bases remaining between them.

The genes are TRBV13 and TRBJ1-1; a possible D gene is TRBD1 (6 bases). V gave up 2 bases and J gave up 4 bases, with 11 bases separating them. CDR1 PRHDT and CDR2 FYEKMQ come from the germline V gene (reference sequence). This CDR3 is 14 amino acids long. The CDR3 bases are TGTGCCAGCAGCTTACAGGGGTGGGCCACTGAAGCTTTCTTT. Encoded protein: CASSLQGWATEAFF.

The chain joins TRBV28 to TRBJ1-4; D is unclear. Trimming took off 5 bases at V and 7 bases at J, with 23 bases between the two ends. Germline CDR1 reads MDHEN; CDR2 reads SYDVKM. CDR3 length: 17 amino acids. CDR3 amino acids: CASSTPSPAAGSEKLFF. CDR3 coding DNA: TGTGCCAGCAGTACACCCTCACCCGCCGCCGGTAGTGAAAAACTGTTTTTT.